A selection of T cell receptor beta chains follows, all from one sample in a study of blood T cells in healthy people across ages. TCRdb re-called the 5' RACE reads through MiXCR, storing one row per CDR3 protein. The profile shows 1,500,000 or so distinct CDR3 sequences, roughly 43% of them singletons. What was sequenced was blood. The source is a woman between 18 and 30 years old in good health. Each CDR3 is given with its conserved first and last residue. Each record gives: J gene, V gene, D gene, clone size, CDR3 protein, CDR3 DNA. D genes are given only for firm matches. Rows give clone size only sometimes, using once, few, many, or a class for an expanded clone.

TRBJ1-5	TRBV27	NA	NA	CASSLSFNQPQHF	TGTGCCAGCAGCCTCTCCTTTAATCAGCCCCAGCATTTT
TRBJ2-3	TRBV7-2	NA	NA	CASSFRPGRLNSTQYF	TGTGCCAGCAGCTTTCGCCCGGGACGCCTCAACAGTACGCAGTATTTT
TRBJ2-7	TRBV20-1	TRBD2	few	CSAIGSGGYNEQYF	TGCAGTGCTATCGGGAGCGGGGGTTACAATGAGCAGTACTTC
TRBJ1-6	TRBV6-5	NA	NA	CASSYIPPRLYNSPLHF	TGTGCCAGCAGTTATATTCCCCCCCGGCTCTATAATTCACCCCTCCACTTT
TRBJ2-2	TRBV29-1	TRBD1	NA	CSVKQGTGYNTGELFF	TGCAGCGTTAAACAGGGGACAGGATATAACACCGGGGAGCTGTTTTTT
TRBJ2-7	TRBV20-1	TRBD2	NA	CSAGTSGRAGEQYF	TGCAGTGCTGGGACTAGCGGGAGGGCAGGGGAGCAGTACTTC
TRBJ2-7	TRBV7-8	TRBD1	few	CASSLVSGGHEQYF	TGTGCCAGCAGCTTAGTTTCAGGGGGCCACGAGCAGTACTTC
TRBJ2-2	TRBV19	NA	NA	CASSRRNLGAAGELFF	TGTGCCAGTAGTCGGCGGAACTTAGGAGCTGCCGGGGAGCTGTTTTTT
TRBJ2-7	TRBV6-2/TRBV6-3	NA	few	CASSYGGTASSELYF	TGTGCCAGCAGTTACGGGGGAACAGCCTCCAGCGAGCTGTACTTC
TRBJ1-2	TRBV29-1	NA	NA	CSVEGGNRYGYTF	TGCAGCGTTGAAGGGGGCAATCGCTATGGCTACACCTTC
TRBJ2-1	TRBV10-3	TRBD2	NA	CTISESLLAAKGGEQFF	TGTACCATCAGTGAGTCATTGCTAGCGGCGAAGGGTGGTGAGCAGTTCTTC
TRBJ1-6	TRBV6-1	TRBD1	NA	CASSPTGQGSYNSPLHF	TGTGCCAGCAGTCCTACTGGACAGGGTAGCTATAATTCACCCCTCCACTTT
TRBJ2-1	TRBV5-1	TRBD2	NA	CASSLMRGGYNEQFF	TGCGCCAGCAGCTTGATGCGGGGGGGCTACAATGAGCAGTTCTTC
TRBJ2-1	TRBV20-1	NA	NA	CSARVSVPWGDEQFF	TGCAGTGCTAGGGTGTCGGTACCATGGGGTGATGAGCAGTTCTTC
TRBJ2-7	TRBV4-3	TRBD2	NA	CASSHSTSDYEQYF	TGCGCCAGCAGCCACTCGACTAGCGACTACGAGCAGTACTTC
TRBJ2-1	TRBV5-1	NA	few	CASSGGPSPEQFF	TGCGCCAGCAGCGGGGGTCCTTCCCCGGAGCAGTTCTTC
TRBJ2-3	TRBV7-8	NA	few	CASSTAGPRSDTQYF	TGTGCCAGCAGCACCGCCGGGCCCAGGTCCGATACGCAGTATTTT
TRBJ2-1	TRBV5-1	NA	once	CAGSLVQGPYNEQFF	TGCGCCGGCAGCTTGGTCCAGGGACCCTACAATGAGCAGTTCTTC
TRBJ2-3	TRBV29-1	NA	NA	CSVEWGGSTDTQYF	TGCAGCGTTGAATGGGGCGGGAGCACAGATACGCAGTATTTT
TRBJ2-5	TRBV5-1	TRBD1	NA	CASSEGQGAIETQYF	TGCGCCAGCAGCGAGGGACAGGGGGCTATTGAGACCCAGTACTTC
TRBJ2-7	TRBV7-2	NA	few	CASSLNSLLTYEQYF	TGTGCCAGCAGCTTAAATAGTCTCCTAACCTACGAGCAGTACTTC
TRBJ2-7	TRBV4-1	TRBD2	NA	CASSQGLAGKGPSYEQYF	TGCGCCAGCAGCCAAGGACTAGCGGGGAAAGGGCCATCCTACGAGCAGTACTTC
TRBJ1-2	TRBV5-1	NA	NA	CASSLAGAVRANYGYTF	TGCGCCAGCAGCTTGGCAGGGGCCGTGAGAGCTAACTATGGCTACACCTTC
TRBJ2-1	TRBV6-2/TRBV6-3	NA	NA	CASRTTGRQFF	TGTGCCAGCAGAACGACAGGACGACAGTTCTTC
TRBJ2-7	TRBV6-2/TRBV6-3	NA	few	CASSQPTGYEQYF	TGTGCCAGCAGTCAGCCGACAGGATACGAGCAGTACTTC
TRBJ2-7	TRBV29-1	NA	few	CSALREDSSYEQYF	TGCAGCGCCTTACGGGAGGACAGTTCCTACGAGCAGTACTTC
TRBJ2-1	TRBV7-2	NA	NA	CASSEGPGYLSWNEQFF	TGTGCCAGCAGCGAGGGGCCGGGGTACTTGAGTTGGAATGAGCAGTTCTTC
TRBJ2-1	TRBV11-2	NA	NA	CASSLDRDSGYNEQFF	TGTGCCAGCAGCTTAGATCGGGATAGCGGCTACAATGAGCAGTTCTTC
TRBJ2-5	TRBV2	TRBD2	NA	CASSAGLVGTQYF	TGTGCCAGCAGCGCCGGACTAGTGGGGACCCAGTACTTC
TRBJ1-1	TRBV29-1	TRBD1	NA	CSGGRQGTAFF	TGCAGCGGTGGCCGACAGGGGACAGCTTTCTTT
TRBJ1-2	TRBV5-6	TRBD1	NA	CASSTGQGWNGYTF	TGTGCCAGCAGCACAGGACAGGGGTGGAATGGCTACACCTTC
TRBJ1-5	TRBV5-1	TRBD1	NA	CASSLAAVGGSSNQPQHF	TGCGCCAGCAGCTTGGCGGCGGTAGGGGGCTCTAGCAATCAGCCCCAGCATTTT
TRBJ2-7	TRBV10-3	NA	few	CAIKDFSYEQYF	TGTGCCATCAAAGACTTCTCCTACGAGCAGTACTTC
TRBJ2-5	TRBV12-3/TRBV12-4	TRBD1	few	CASSLSGGEETQYF	TGTGCCAGCAGTTTATCAGGGGGCGAAGAGACCCAGTACTTC
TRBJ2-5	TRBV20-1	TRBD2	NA	CSATTPGLSYNEQYF	TGCAGCGCCACTACCCCGGGACTATCCTACAATGAGCAGTACTTC
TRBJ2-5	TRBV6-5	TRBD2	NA	CASSRTSGSVRETRYF	TGTGCCAGCAGTCGGACTAGCGGGAGTGTAAGGGAGACCCGGTACTTC
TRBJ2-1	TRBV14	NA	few	CASSQGTVPNYYSYNEQFF	TGTGCCAGCAGCCAAGGGACGGTGCCTAATTATTACTCCTACAATGAGCAGTTCTTC
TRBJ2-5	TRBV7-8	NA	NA	CASSFTPGKKEETQYF	TGTGCCAGCAGCTTTACTCCGGGAAAGAAGGAAGAGACCCAGTACTTC
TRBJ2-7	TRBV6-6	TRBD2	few	CASSSSSGGSSYEQYF	TGTGCCAGCAGTAGTTCTAGCGGGGGCAGCTCCTACGAGCAGTACTTC
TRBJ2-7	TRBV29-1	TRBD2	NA	CSVGGLAGIEQYF	TGCAGCGTGGGAGGACTAGCGGGAATCGAGCAGTACTTC
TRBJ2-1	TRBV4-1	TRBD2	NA	CASSQSSVLAGEQFF	TGCGCCAGCAGCCAAAGTTCGGTCCTAGCGGGGGAGCAGTTCTTC
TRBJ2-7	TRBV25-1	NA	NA	CASGLPGGNEQYF	TGTGCCAGCGGCCTGCCAGGGGGGAACGAGCAGTACTTC
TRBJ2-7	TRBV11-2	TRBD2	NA	CASSPTSGGTYVQYF	TGTGCCAGCAGCCCTACTAGCGGGGGCACCTACGTGCAGTACTTC
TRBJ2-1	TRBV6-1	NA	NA	CASSGRGERGSYNEQFF	TGTGCCAGCAGTGGAAGAGGGGAACGGGGCTCCTACAATGAGCAGTTCTTC
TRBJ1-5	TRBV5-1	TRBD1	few	CASSLGTGQNQPQHF	TGCGCCAGCAGCTTGGGGACAGGGCAGAATCAGCCCCAGCATTTT
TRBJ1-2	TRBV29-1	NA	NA	CSVSVIGAPSGYGYTF	TGCAGCGTCTCAGTTATCGGAGCCCCCTCGGGCTATGGCTACACCTTC
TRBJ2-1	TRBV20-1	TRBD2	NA	CSAPILAGTLKEQFF	TGCAGTGCTCCAATACTAGCGGGAACCCTTAAGGAGCAGTTCTTC
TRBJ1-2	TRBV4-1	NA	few	CASSREANNYGYTF	TGCGCCAGCAGCCGGGAGGCGAACAACTATGGCTACACCTTC
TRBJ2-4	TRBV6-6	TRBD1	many	CASSPPDRGNIQYF	TGTGCCAGCAGTCCCCCGGACAGGGGGAACATTCAGTACTTC
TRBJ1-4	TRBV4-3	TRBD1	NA	CASSRWETGDEKLFF	TGCGCCAGTAGCCGGTGGGAGACAGGGGATGAAAAACTGTTTTTT
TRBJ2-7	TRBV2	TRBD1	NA	CASRAPGQGLGEQYF	TGTGCCAGCAGGGCACCGGGACAGGGTCTTGGCGAGCAGTACTTC
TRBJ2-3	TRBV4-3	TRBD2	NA	CASASGSADTQYF	TGCGCCAGCGCGAGCGGGAGCGCAGATACGCAGTATTTT
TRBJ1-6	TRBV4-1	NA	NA	CASSRRQESSYNSPLHF	TGCGCCAGCAGCCGGAGACAGGAGAGCTCCTATAATTCACCCCTCCACTTT
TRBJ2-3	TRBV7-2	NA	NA	CASSLDPRNTDTQYF	TGTGCCAGCAGCTTAGATCCGCGGAACACAGATACGCAGTATTTT
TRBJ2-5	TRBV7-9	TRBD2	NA	CASRGLAETQYF	TGTGCCAGCAGGGGACTAGCAGAGACCCAGTACTTC